Listed here is a single TCR beta chain. The antigen is unknown. These data belong to a study of PD-1 blockade in classical Hodgkin lymphoma. Points from the study as a whole: Nivolumab initiation under 1 year post-ASCT meant exclusion. Complete responders entered with baseline diversity on par with newly diagnosed patients, the results showed. CD4+ TCR diversity rose significantly by C4D1, and CD8+ TCR diversity did not. It was reported that newly diagnosed patients had less baseline TCR diversity than healthy donors.

Time point in this sample: cycle 4 day 1 (C4D1), after more than 5 weeks of nivolumab. Each patient relapsed following autologous stem cell transplantation, and prior brentuximab vedotin exposure differed. Germline trimming cut 4 bases from V and 7 bases from J; bases unmatched to any gene: 5. Germline-derived CDR1 and CDR2 are SGHTA and FQGTGA. The CDR3 consists of 14 residues. The protocol was immunoSEQ multiplex PCR, while the TCRdb copy is restricted to in-frame clones and leaves out a portion. The data hold 100,000 or so clones, with less than 95% observed a single time. This clonotype was sampled from a human donor with classical Hodgkin lymphoma. Specimen: peripheral blood mononuclear cells (PBMCs), collected before the fourth cycle of nivolumab. The genes are TRBV7-3 and TRBJ2-2; 8 bases fit TRBD1. As DNA, the CDR3 is TGTGCCAGCAGCTCAGGACAGGGTGGCGGGGAGCTGTTTTTT. This encodes CASSSGQGGGELFF. Full variable domain (missing parts from reference TRBV7-3 and TRBJ2-2): GAGVSQTPSNKVTEKGKYVELRCDPISGHTALYWYRQSLGQGPEFLIYFQGTGAADDSGLPNDRFFAVRPEGSVSTLKIQRTERGDSAVYLCASSSGQGGGELFFGEGSRLTVL.